Below, 27 T cell receptor beta chains from the same sample are listed, as sequenced in a study of blood T cell repertoires in COVID-19. Using immunoSEQ multiplex PCR, the repertoire was profiled, and TCRdb retains in-frame clones only, with some absent. The sample holds 230,000 or so clones, 86% seen once. Sequenced sample: PBMCs or T cells enriched from blood (not recorded which). These receptors were collected from a woman between 40 and 50 years old with acute COVID-19.

This rearrangement joins TRBV5-1 to TRBJ2-1; 12 bases are shared with TRBD2. CDR1 is SGHRS, CDR2 YFSETQ, per germline. The junction had 5 bases not matched to a gene; V was cut back by 6 bases and J by 4 bases. The CDR3 extends over 15 amino acids. CDR3 residues: CASTSGLAGYNEQFF. The CDR3 bases are TGCGCCAGCACCTCAGGACTAGCGGGGTACAATGAGCAGTTCTTC.

The chain recombines TRBV18 with TRBJ1-4; no definite D call. Between the trimmed V and J ends, which lost 3 bases and 7 bases, there was a span of 12 bases. The germline gives CDR1 KGHSH, CDR2 LQKENI. The CDR3 runs to 14 residues. The CDR3 spells CASSPRVGSEKLFF. The DNA for the CDR3 is TGTGCCAGCTCACCGCGGGTCGGGAGTGAAAAACTGTTTTTT.

The CDR3: CASSLNWGGVADTQYF. The CDR3 DNA sequence: TGTGCCAGCAGCTTAAACTGGGGGGGTGTGGCAGATACGCAGTATTTT. J is TRBJ2-3 and V is TRBV11-2; TRBD2 matches at 7 bases. Germline V lookup: CDR1 SGHAT, CDR2 FQNNGV. Trimming at V came to 2 bases and at J to 4 bases, leaving 9 bases not matched to a gene. This CDR3 comprises 16 residues.

The chain combines TRBV7-9 with TRBJ2-1, with TRBD2 identical over 9 bases. J lost 8 bases, V lost 7 bases, and 12 bases had no gene match. Germline lookup yields CDR1 SEHNR and CDR2 FQNEAQ (reference sequence). This CDR3 spans 15 amino acids. CDR3: CASNPRAGGPDEQFF. Here the CDR3 DNA reads TGTGCCAGCAACCCACGGGCGGGGGGGCCAGATGAGCAGTTCTTC. The full variable domain, with the rest looked up from reference TRBV7-9 and TRBJ2-1, is DTGVSQNPRHKITKRGQNVTFRCDPISEHNRLYWYRQTLGQGPEFLTYFQNEAQLEKSRLLSDRFSAERPKGSFSTLEIQRTEQGDSAMYLCASNPRAGGPDEQFFGPGTRLTVL.

The genes are TRBV2 and TRBJ1-1; 9 nucleotides agree with TRBD1. V was pared by 5 bases and J by 2 bases, with 9 bases of the junction left unmatched. This CDR3 is 16 amino acids long. Germline V CDR1 and CDR2: SNHLY, FYNNEI. The CDR3 nucleotides read TGTGCCAGCAGTCACTCCCTGGACAGGGGAAACACTGAAGCTTTCTTT. Protein: CASSHSLDRGNTEAFF.

DNA for the CDR3: TGTGCCAGCAGCCTACGGGATGAGCAGTACTTC. It encodes CASSLRDEQYF. The V gene is TRBV7-2, the J gene TRBJ2-7; maybe TRBD2 (5 bases). Trimming took off 5 bases at V and 7 bases at J, with 9 bases between the two ends. CDR1 SGHTA and CDR2 FQGNSA come from the germline V gene. The CDR3 has 11 amino acids.

The chain is built from TRBV19 and TRBJ1-1, with D perhaps matching TRBD1 (5 bases). The ends were cut back, 7 bases at V and 1 base at J, with 13 bases in the middle. Germline CDR1 LNHDA, CDR2 SQIVND (reference sequence). The CDR3 has 14 residues. In nucleotides, the CDR3 is TGTGCCAGTACGGGGAGGGGATGGAACACTGAAGCTTTCTTT. Translating it yields CASTGRGWNTEAFF.

The chain has TRBV24-1 and TRBJ2-5; 11 bases fit TRBD1. Trimming cost V 4 bases and J 4 bases; bases outside gene matches: 4. CDR1 and CDR2 (germline): KGHDR, SFDVKD. CDR3 size: 15 residues. The CDR3 sequence is CATSEGGTGGETQYF. CDR3 nucleotides: TGTGCCACCAGTGAGGGCGGGACAGGGGGAGAGACCCAGTACTTC.

The chain couples TRBV12-3 or TRBV12-4 to TRBJ1-5, with D tentatively TRBD1 (6 bases). The CDR3 has 13 residues. V dropped 5 bases and J dropped 5 bases, with 10 bases sitting between them. The DNA for the CDR3 is TGTGCCAGCAGTCGGACAGATTATCAGCCCCAGCATTTT. It is translated as CASSRTDYQPQHF.

The rearrangement uses TRBV15 and TRBJ1-2, with 9 bases that match TRBD1. V gave up 5 bases and J gave up 6 bases; unmatched junction bases: 7. The CDR3 has 14 residues. Germline V gene lookup returns CDR1 LNHNV and CDR2 YYDKDF (reference sequence). The CDR3: CATSGGGQGNGYTF. The CDR3 DNA sequence: TGTGCCACCAGCGGCGGGGGACAGGGAAATGGCTACACCTTC.

The chain recombines TRBV9 with TRBJ1-1; D is undetermined. Trimming cost V 0 bases and J 5 bases, with 8 bases left between them. The CDR3 runs to 13 residues. Germline lookup yields CDR1 SGDLS and CDR2 YYNGEE. CDR3: CASSVGQSTEAFF. In nucleotides, the CDR3 is TGTGCCAGCAGCGTAGGACAATCTACTGAAGCTTTCTTT.

This sequence joins TRBV3-1 (or the pseudogene TRBV3-2) and TRBJ1-2; the D gene is possibly TRBD1 (5 bases). The length of the CDR3 is 15 residues. Trimming pared 4 bases from V and 8 bases from J, leaving 20 bases between. The V gene's germline CDR1 is LGHDT and CDR2 YNNKEL (reference sequence). The CDR3 region has the DNA TGTGCCAGCAGCCCCGCGCCCACAGGTTTCTGGGGCTACACCTTC. This codes for CASSPAPTGFWGYTF.

J is TRBJ2-2 and V is TRBV9, with a tentative D call TRBD2 (7 bases). Germline V gives CDR1 SGDLS, CDR2 YYNGEE. The CDR3 loop spans 14 amino acids. V lost 3 bases and J 5 bases, leaving 11 bases between the germline ends. CDR3 DNA sequence: TGTGCCAGCAGCGCGGGGGGCCTTACCGGGGAGCTGTTTTTT. It specifies CASSAGGLTGELFF.

The chain couples TRBV25-1 to TRBJ1-2; 9 bases are a match to TRBD1. Germline V gene sequence: CDR1 MGHDK, CDR2 SYGVNS. The CDR3 has 16 amino acids. V lost 6 bases, J lost 4 bases, and 12 bases stayed unmatched. In nucleotides, the CDR3 is TGTGCCAGCAGAGTAGAATACAGGGGGCAAGTCTATGGCTACACCTTC. As protein: CASRVEYRGQVYGYTF.

This chain links TRBV18 with TRBJ1-1, with TRBD1 identical over 7 bases. Germline V gene data show CDR1 as KGHSH and CDR2 as LQKENI. CDR3 size: 14 residues. The ends lost 1 base at V and 1 base at J; junction bases unmatched: 0. CDR3 loop: CASSPHRGNTEAFF. The CDR3, as DNA: TGTGCCAGCTCACCACACAGGGGGAACACTGAAGCTTTCTTT. Full variable domain (rest looked up from reference TRBV18 and TRBJ1-1): NAGVMQNPRHLVRRRGQEARLRCSPMKGHSHVYWYRQLPEEGLKFMVYLQKENIIDESGMPKERFSAEFPKEGPSILRIQQVVRGDSAAYFCASSPHRGNTEAFFGQGTRLTVV.

CDR3 in DNA: TGTGCCAGCAGCCATTCACAGGGGAGGTACGAGCAGTACTTC. Protein sequence: CASSHSQGRYEQYF. The J gene is TRBJ2-7, the V gene TRBV3-1 (or the pseudogene TRBV3-2), with a weak D call TRBD1 (7 bases). Trimming stripped 3 bases from V and 4 bases from J, with 13 bases between. The CDR3 has 14 amino acids. Germline lookup yields CDR1 LGHDT and CDR2 YNNKEL (reference sequence).

This chain joins TRBV5-6 and TRBJ2-7; perhaps TRBD2 as D (6 bases). Germline-derived CDR1 and CDR2 are SGHDT and YYEEEE. Trimming removed 2 bases from V and 2 bases from J, with 14 bases in between. CDR3 length: 15 amino acids. The CDR3 DNA reads TGTGCCAGCAGCTTCGGTGCGGGACCTACCTACGAGCAGTACTTC. It is translated as CASSFGAGPTYEQYF. Full variable domain (remainder filled in from reference TRBV5-6 and TRBJ2-7): DAGVTQSPTHLIKTRGQQVTLRCSPKSGHDTVSWYQQALGQGPQFIFQYYEEEERQRGNFPDRFSGHQFPNYSSELNVNALLLGDSALYLCASSFGAGPTYEQYFGPGTRLTVT.

J is TRBJ2-3 and V is TRBV7-9, with 12 nucleotides matching TRBD2. After removal of 5 bases from V and 5 bases from J, the junction contained 8 bases not matched to a gene. The CDR3 extends over 16 amino acids. Germline CDR1 reads SEHNR; CDR2 reads FQNEAQ (reference sequence). The CDR3 loop reads CASSRLAGAQGDTQYF. In nucleotides, the CDR3 is TGTGCCAGCAGCAGACTAGCGGGGGCCCAGGGAGATACGCAGTATTTT.

This chain joins TRBV2 and TRBJ2-3; TRBD1 might be the D (6 bases). V dropped 1 base and J dropped 0 bases, with 8 bases sitting between them. CDR1 is SNHLY and CDR2 is FYNNEI in the germline V gene. The CDR3 consists of 15 residues. CDR3 DNA: TGTGCCAGCAGTGAAGGGACAGTTAGCACAGATACGCAGTATTTT. It codes for CASSEGTVSTDTQYF.

This chain joins TRBV4-3 and TRBJ2-3; D not resolved. V was cut by 4 bases and J by 0 bases, with 5 bases left in between. This CDR3 region has 13 residues. Per the germline V gene, CDR1 is LGHNA and CDR2 is YSLEER. The CDR3 nucleotides read TGCGCCAGCAGCCCAAGCAGCACAGATACGCAGTATTTT. It encodes CASSPSSTDTQYF.

The gene calls are TRBV5-1 and TRBJ2-1, with TRBD2 as a possible D gene (6 bases). Trimming removed 4 bases at V and 7 bases at J, with 12 bases between. The CDR3 contains 13 residues. Germline assignment: CDR1 SGHRS and CDR2 YFSETQ. Here the CDR3 DNA reads TGCGCCAGCAGCCGCGGGACCGTGAATGAGCAGTTCTTC. This encodes CASSRGTVNEQFF.

The chain recombines TRBV6-4 with TRBJ1-4, with 7 bases matching TRBD1. V shed 5 bases, J shed 11 bases, and the junction held 8 bases outside the gene matches. Per the germline V gene, CDR1 is MRHNA and CDR2 is SNTAGT. There are 13 residues in the CDR3. The CDR3 DNA reads TGTGCCAGCAGTCCCCTCCCGGGACAGAAACTGTTTTTT. Its protein product is CASSPLPGQKLFF.

This chain links TRBV4-1 with TRBJ1-2; D ambiguous. Trimming stripped 0 bases from V and 2 bases from J, with 7 bases between. This CDR3 has 14 residues. Germline V lookup: CDR1 MGHRA, CDR2 YSYEKL. The CDR3 sequence: CASSQDELNYGYTF. DNA of the CDR3: TGCGCCAGCAGCCAAGATGAGCTAAACTATGGCTACACCTTC.

The chain joins TRBV5-1 to TRBJ1-1; 9 nucleotides match TRBD1. Unmatched junction bases numbered 13, after V lost 7 bases and J lost 0 bases. The germline gives CDR1 SGHRS, CDR2 YFSETQ. The CDR3 loop spans 17 amino acids. Here the CDR3 reads CASSLTGGGTMNTEAFF. In DNA, the CDR3 is TGCGCCAGCTCCTTAACAGGGGGCGGAACGATGAACACTGAAGCTTTCTTT.

This clone has only one observation. The genes are TRBV6-5 and TRBJ1-2; 7 bases are shared with TRBD1. CDR3 size: 16 residues. Trimming at V came to 0 bases and at J to 5 bases, leaving 9 bases not matched to a gene. Germline loops: CDR1 MNHEY, CDR2 SVGAGI. This chain's CDR3 is CASSYSLTGTGYGYTF. CDR3 coding DNA: TGTGCCAGCAGTTACTCCCTGACAGGGACTGGGTATGGCTACACCTTC.

The V call is TRBV18, the J call TRBJ2-5; D is uncertain. Between the trimmed V and J ends, which lost 3 bases and 5 bases, there was a span of 13 bases. The CDR3 length is 14 residues. From germline, CDR1 is KGHSH and CDR2 LQKENI. CDR3 in amino acids: CASSPGPGRETQYF. The DNA of the CDR3 is TGTGCCAGCTCACCCGGTCCCGGCAGGGAGACCCAGTACTTC.

The rearrangement links TRBV10-3 to TRBJ1-5; the D is unclear. The germline V gene has CDR1 ENHRY and CDR2 SYGVKD. V was pared by 9 bases and J by 0 bases, with 12 bases between. The CDR3 consists of 14 residues. CDR3 residues: CAIGREISNQPQHF. In DNA, the CDR3 is TGTGCCATAGGACGGGAGATTAGCAATCAGCCCCAGCATTTT.